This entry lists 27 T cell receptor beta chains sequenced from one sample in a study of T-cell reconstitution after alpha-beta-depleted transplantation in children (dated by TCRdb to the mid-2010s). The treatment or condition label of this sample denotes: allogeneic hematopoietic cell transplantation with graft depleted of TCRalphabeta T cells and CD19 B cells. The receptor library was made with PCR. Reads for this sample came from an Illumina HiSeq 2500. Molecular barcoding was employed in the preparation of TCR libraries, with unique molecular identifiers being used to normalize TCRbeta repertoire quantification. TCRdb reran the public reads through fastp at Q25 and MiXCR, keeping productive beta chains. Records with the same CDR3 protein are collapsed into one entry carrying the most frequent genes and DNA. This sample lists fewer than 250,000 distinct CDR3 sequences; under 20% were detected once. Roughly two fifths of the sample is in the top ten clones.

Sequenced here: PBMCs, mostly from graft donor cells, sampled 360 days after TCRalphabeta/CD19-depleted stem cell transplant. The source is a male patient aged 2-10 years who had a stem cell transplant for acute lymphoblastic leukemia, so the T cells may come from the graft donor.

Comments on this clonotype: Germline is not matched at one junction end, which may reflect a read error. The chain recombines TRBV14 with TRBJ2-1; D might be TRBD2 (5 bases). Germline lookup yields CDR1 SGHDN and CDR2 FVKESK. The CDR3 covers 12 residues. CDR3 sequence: CASSLEESGALF. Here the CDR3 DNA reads TGTGCCAGCAGCCTAGAGGAGAGCGGCGCTCTCTTC.

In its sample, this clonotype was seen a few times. The CDR3 loop is CASARDRGLSYNEQFF. The CDR3, as DNA: TGTGCCAGCGCCAGGGACAGGGGCCTTTCCTACAATGAGCAGTTCTTC. The V gene is TRBV2, the J gene TRBJ2-1; 10 nucleotides agree with TRBD1. In germline, CDR1 is SNHLY, CDR2 FYNNEI. CDR3 length: 16 amino acids. J gave up 1 base and V 8 bases, and 8 bases lay outside the gene matches.

The CDR3 DNA reads as TGTGCCAGCAGCTTAGCGGCACTAGCGGGAGTTGATGAGCAGTTCTTC. Translating gives CASSLAALAGVDEQFF. The V gene is TRBV7-2, the J gene TRBJ2-1; TRBD2 agrees at 11 bases. Germline V CDR1 and CDR2: SGHTA, FQGNSA. Trimming took 0 bases from V and 8 from J; bases not matched to a gene: 6. The CDR3 extends over 16 amino acids.

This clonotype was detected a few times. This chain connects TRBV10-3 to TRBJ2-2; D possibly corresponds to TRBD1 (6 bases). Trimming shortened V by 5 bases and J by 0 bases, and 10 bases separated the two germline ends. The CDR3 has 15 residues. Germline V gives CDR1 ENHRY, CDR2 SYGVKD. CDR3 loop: CAISPGQPNTGELFF. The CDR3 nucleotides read TGTGCCATCAGTCCCGGACAGCCGAACACCGGGGAGCTGTTTTTT.

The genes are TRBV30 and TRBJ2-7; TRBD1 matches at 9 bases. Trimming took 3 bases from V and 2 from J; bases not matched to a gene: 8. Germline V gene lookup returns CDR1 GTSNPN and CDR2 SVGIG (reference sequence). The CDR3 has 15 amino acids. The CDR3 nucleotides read TGTGCCTGGAGGTTACAGGGACAGGGAGCCTACGAGCAGTACTTC. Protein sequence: CAWRLQGQGAYEQYF.

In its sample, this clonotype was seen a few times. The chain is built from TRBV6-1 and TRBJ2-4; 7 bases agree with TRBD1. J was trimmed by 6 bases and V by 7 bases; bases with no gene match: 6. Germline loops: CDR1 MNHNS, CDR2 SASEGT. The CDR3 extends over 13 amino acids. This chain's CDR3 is CASTDRVLNIQYF. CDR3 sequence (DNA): TGTGCCAGCACCGACAGGGTACTAAACATTCAGTACTTC.

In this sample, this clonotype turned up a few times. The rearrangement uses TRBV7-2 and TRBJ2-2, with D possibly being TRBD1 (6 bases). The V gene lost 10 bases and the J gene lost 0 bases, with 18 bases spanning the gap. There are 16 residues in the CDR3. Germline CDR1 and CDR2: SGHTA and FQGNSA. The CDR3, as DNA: TGTGCCACTTCGATCCAGGGGTTACCGAACACCGGGGAGCTGTTTTTT. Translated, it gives CATSIQGLPNTGELFF. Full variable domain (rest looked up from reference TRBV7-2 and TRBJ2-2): GAGVSQSPSNKVTEKGKDVELRCDPISGHTALYWYRQSLGQGLEFLIYFQGNSAPDKSGLPSDRFSAERTGGSVSTLTIQRTQQEDSAVYLCATSIQGLPNTGELFFGEGSRLTVL.

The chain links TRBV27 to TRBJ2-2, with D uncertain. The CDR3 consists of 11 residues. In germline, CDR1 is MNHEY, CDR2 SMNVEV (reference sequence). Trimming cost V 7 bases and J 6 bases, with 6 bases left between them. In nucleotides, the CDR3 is TGTGCCAGCAACGGCGCCGGGGAGCTGTTTTTT. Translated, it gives CASNGAGELFF.

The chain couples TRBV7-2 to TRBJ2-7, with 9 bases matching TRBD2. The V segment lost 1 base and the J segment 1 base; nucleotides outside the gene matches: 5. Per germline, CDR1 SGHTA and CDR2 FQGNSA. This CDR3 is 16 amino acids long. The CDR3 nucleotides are TGTGCCAGCAGCTTAGTTCCAGCGGGGGGTTCCTACGAGCAGTACTTC. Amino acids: CASSLVPAGGSYEQYF.

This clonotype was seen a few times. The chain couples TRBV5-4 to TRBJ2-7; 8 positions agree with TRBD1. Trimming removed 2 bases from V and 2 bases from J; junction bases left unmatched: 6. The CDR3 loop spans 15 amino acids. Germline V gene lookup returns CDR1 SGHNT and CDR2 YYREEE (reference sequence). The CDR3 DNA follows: TGTGCCAGCAGCTTAACAGGGGGTAGTACCTACGAGCAGTACTTC. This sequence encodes CASSLTGGSTYEQYF.

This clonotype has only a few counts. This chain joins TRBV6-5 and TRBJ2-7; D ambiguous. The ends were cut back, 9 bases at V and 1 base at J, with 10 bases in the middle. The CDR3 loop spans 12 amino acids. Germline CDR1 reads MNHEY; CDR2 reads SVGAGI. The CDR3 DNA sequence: TGTGCCAGTGGGAACAGATCCTACGAGCAGTACTTC. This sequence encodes CASGNRSYEQYF.

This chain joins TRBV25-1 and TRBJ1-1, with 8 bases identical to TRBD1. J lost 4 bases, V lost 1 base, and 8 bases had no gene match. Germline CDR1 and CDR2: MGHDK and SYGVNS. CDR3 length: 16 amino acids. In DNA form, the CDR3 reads TGTGCCAGCAGTGAATGGGAACAGGGGGAGGGCACTGAAGCTTTCTTT. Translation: CASSEWEQGEGTEAFF.

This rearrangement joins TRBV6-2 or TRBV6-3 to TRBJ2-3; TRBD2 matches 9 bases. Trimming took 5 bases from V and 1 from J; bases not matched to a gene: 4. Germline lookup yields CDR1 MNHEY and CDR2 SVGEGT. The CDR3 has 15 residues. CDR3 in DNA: TGTGCCAGCAGTAAGGGGACTAGCCGCACAGATACGCAGTATTTT. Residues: CASSKGTSRTDTQYF.

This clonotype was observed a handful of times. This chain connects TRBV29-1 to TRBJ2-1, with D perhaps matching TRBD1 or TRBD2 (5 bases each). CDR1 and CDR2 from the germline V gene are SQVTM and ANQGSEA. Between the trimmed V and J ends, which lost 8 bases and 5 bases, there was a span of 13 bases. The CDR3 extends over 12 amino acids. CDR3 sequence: CSPRDGNNEQFF. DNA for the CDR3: TGCAGCCCCCGGGACGGAAACAATGAGCAGTTCTTC.

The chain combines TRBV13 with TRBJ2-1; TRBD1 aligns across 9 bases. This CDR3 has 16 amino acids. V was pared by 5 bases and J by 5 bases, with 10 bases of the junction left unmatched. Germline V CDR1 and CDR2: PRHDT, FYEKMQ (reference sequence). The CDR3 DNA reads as TGTGCCAGCAGCCTAGTGCAGTGGGACAGGGACAATGAGCAGTTCTTC. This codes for CASSLVQWDRDNEQFF.

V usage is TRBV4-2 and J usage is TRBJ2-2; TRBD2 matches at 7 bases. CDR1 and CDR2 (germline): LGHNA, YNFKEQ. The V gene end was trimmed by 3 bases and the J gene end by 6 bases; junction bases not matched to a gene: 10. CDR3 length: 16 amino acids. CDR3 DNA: TGTGCCAGCAGCCAGACCGGGACTAAAAGGGCCGGGGAGCTGTTTTTT. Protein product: CASSQTGTKRAGELFF.

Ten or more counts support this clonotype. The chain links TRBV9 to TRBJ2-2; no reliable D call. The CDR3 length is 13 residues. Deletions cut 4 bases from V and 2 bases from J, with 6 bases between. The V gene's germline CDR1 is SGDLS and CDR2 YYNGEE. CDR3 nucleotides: TGTGCCAGCAGCTGGGCCAACACCGGGGAGCTGTTTTTT. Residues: CASSWANTGELFF.

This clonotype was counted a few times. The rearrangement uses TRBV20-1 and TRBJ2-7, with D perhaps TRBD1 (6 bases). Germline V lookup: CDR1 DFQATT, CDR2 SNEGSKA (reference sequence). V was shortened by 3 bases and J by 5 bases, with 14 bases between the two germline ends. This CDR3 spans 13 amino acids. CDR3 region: CSARITGPDEQYF. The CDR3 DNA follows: TGCAGTGCTAGGATAACAGGGCCCGACGAGCAGTACTTC.

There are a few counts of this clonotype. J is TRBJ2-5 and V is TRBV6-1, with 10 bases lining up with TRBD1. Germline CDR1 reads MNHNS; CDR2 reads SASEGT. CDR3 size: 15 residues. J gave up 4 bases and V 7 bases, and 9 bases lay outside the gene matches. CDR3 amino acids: CASTRQGARGETQYF. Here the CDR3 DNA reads TGTGCCAGCACCAGACAGGGGGCGCGGGGAGAGACCCAGTACTTC.

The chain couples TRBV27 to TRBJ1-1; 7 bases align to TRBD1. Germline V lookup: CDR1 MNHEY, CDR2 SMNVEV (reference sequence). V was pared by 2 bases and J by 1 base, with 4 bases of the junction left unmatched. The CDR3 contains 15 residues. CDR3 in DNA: TGTGCCAGCAGTTTAGGGGAGGGGGCGAACACTGAAGCTTTCTTT. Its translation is CASSLGEGANTEAFF.

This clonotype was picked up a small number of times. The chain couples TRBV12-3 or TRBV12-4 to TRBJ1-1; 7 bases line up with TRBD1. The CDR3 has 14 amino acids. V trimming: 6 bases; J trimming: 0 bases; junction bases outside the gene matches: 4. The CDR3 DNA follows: TGTGCCAGCAGCCCGACAGGGTTGAACACTGAAGCTTTCTTT. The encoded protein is CASSPTGLNTEAFF.

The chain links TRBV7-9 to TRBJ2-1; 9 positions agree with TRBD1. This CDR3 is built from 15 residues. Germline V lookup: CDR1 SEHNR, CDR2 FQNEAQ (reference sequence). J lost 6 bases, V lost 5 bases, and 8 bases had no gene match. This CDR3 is CASSISGTGINEQFF. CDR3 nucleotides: TGTGCCAGCAGCATTTCAGGGACAGGGATCAATGAGCAGTTCTTC.

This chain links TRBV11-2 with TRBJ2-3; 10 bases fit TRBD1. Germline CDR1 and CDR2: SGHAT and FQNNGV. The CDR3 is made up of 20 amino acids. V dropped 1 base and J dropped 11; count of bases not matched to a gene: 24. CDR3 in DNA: TGTGCCAGCAGCTTAGGCCTTCGTGACAGGGGGCGATCCAGCTTTCATTTGCAGTATTTT. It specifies CASSLGLRDRGRSSFHLQYF.

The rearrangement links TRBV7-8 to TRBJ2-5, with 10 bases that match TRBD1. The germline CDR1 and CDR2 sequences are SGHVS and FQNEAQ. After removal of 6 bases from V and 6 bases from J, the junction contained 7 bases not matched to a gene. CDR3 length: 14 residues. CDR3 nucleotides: TGTGCCAGCAGGCAAGACAGGGGGCGGAAGACCCAGTACTTC. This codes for CASRQDRGRKTQYF.

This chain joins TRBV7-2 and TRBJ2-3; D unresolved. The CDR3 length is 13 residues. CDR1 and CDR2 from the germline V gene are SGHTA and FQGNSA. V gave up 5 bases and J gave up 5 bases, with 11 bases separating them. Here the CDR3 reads CASSAEYVDTQYF. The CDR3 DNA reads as TGTGCCAGCAGCGCCGAGTATGTAGATACGCAGTATTTT. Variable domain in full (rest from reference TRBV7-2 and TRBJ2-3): GAGVSQSPSNKVTEKGKDVELRCDPISGHTALYWYRQSLGQGLEFLIYFQGNSAPDKSGLPSDRFSAERTGGSVSTLTIQRTQQEDSAVYLCASSAEYVDTQYFGPGTRLTVL.

Written as DNA, the CDR3 is TGTGCCAGCTCACCGCTCGGGGAGCTGTTTTTT. The encoded protein is CASSPLGELFF. The chain recombines TRBV18 with TRBJ2-2; D ambiguous. Germline lookup yields CDR1 KGHSH and CDR2 LQKENI. Trimming removed 3 bases at V and 7 bases at J, with 3 bases between. This CDR3 contains 11 residues. The full variable domain, rest sourced from reference TRBV18 and TRBJ2-2, is NAGVMQNPRHLVRRRGQEARLRCSPMKGHSHVYWYRQLPEEGLKFMVYLQKENIIDESGMPKERFSAEFPKEGPSILRIQQVVRGDSAAYFCASSPLGELFFGEGSRLTVL.

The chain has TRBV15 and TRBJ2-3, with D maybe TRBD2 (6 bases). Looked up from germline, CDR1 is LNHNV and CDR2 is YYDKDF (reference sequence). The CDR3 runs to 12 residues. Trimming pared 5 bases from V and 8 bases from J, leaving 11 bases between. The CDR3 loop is CATSLMGGTQYF. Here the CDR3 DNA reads TGTGCCACCAGCCTGATGGGGGGTACGCAGTATTTT.